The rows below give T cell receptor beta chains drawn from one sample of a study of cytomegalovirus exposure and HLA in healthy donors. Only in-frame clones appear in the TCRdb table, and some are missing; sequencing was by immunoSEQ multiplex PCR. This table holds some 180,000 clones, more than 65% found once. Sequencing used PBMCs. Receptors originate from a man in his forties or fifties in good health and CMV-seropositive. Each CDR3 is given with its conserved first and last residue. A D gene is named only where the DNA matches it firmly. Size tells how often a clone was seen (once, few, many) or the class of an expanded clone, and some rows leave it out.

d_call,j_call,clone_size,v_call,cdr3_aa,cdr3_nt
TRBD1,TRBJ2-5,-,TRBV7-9,CASSLGQGIQETQYF,TGTGCCAGCAGCTTGGGACAGGGTATCCAAGAGACCCAGTACTTC
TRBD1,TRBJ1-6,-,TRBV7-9,CASSLGQGGNSPLHF,TGTGCCAGCAGCCTAGGACAGGGGGGCAATTCACCCCTCCACTTT
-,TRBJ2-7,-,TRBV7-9,CASSAGHPYEQYF,TGTGCCAGCAGCGCCGGACATCCCTACGAGCAGTACTTC
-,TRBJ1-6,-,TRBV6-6,CASSYSEGNSPLHF,TGTGCCAGCAGTTACTCGGAGGGAAATTCACCCCTCCACTTT
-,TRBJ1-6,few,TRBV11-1,CASRLTGTPNSPLHF,TGTGCCAGCAGACTTACCGGGACACCAAATTCACCCCTCCACTTT
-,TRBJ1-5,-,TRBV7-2,CASSSRGLGQPQHF,TGTGCCAGCAGCTCAAGGGGCCTCGGTCAGCCCCAGCATTTT
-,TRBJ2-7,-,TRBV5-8,CASSLRVPRGQGRQYF,TGTGCCAGCAGCTTACGGGTCCCCAGGGGACAAGGGAGGCAGTACTTC
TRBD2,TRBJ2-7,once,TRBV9,CASSDGGTTPREQYF,TGTGCCAGCAGCGACGGCGGGACTACTCCGCGCGAGCAGTACTTC
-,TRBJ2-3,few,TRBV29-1,CSVDPQGNTDTQYF,TGCAGCGTAGACCCGCAGGGGAACACAGATACGCAGTATTTT
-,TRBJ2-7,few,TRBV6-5,CASRGLGGTPYEQYF,TGTGCCAGCAGGGGGCTTGGGGGGACCCCCTACGAGCAGTACTTC
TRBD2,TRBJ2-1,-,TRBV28,CASRQTSGIRSYNEQFF,TGTGCCAGCAGGCAGACTAGCGGGATAAGGTCCTACAATGAGCAGTTCTTC
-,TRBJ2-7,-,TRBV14,CASSPFSGAHFLEQYF,TGTGCCAGCAGCCCATTTTCGGGAGCCCATTTCCTCGAGCAGTACTTC
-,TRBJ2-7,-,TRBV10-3,CAITPPRTFYEQYF,TGTGCCATCACCCCGCCCCGGACTTTCTACGAGCAGTACTTC
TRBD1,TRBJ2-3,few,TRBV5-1,CASSLALQTDRGIDTQYF,TGCGCCAGCAGCTTGGCCTTGCAGACGGACAGGGGGATAGATACGCAGTATTTT
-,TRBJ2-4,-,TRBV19,CASSMVGGLAKNIQYF,TGTGCCAGTAGTATGGTGGGGGGGCTAGCCAAAAACATTCAGTACTTC
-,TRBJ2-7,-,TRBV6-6,CASTSTRQAEQYF,TGTGCCAGCACCTCCACGCGACAGGCCGAGCAGTACTTC
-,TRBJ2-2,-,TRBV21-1,CASSKSSLSTLSGRAYGGELFF,TGTGCCAGCAGCAAATCGTCCCTCTCGACCTTAAGCGGGAGGGCCTACGGCGGGGAGCTGTTTTTT
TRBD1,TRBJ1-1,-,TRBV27,CASSLFAGGNTEAFF,TGTGCCAGCAGTTTATTTGCAGGGGGCAACACTGAAGCTTTCTTT
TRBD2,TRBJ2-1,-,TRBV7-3,CASSLVSGINEQFF,TGTGCCAGCAGCTTAGTGAGCGGGATAAATGAGCAGTTCTTC
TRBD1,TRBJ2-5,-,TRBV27,CASSTSGGEETQYF,TGTGCCAGCAGTACCTCAGGGGGAGAAGAGACCCAGTACTTC
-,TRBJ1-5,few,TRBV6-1,CASSEAQGPNQPQHF,TGTGCCAGCAGTGAAGCGCAGGGGCCTAATCAGCCCCAGCATTTT
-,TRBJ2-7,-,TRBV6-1,CFFKQKAAYEQYF,TGTTTTTTCAAGCAAAAGGCGGCATACGAGCAGTACTTC
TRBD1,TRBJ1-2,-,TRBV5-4,CASSLGQGTLNYGYTF,TGTGCCAGCAGCCTGGGACAGGGGACCCTTAACTATGGCTACACCTTC